This T cell receptor beta chain emerged from a study of cytomegalovirus exposure and HLA in healthy donors. General study points: TCR beta V- and J-gene trimming, according to a later analysis, was linked to a missense DCLRE1C variant. Relative to equally common others, HLA-associated TCR beta chains showed greater clonal expansion in a later analysis. Among donors in an Asian-associated ancestry cluster, a later analysis reportedly found fewer N-insertions than the roughly 700-donor mean.

This PCR relied on a set of 60 Vbeta primers and 13 Jbeta primers. TCRdb's table, derived via immunoSEQ multiplex PCR, lists solely in-frame clones and lacks some. The sample carries 110,000 to 150,000 clones, roughly three quarters recorded once. The donors were healthy bone marrow donors. V lost 10 bases, J lost 3 bases, and 19 bases lay in between. The CDR3 sequence is 15 residues long. Per the germline V gene, CDR1 is MNHNS and CDR2 is SASEGT. Concerning this clone itself: No antigen is known for it.

The clonotype was recovered from a young woman in good health and CMV-seronegative. The gene calls are TRBV6-1 and TRBJ1-5; D perhaps matches TRBD1 (5 bases). Sequences were obtained from PBMCs. The CDR3 DNA reads as TGTGCCACCGGACACGGGCAGTACCCCAATCAGCCCCAGCATTTT. It codes for CATGHGQYPNQPQHF.